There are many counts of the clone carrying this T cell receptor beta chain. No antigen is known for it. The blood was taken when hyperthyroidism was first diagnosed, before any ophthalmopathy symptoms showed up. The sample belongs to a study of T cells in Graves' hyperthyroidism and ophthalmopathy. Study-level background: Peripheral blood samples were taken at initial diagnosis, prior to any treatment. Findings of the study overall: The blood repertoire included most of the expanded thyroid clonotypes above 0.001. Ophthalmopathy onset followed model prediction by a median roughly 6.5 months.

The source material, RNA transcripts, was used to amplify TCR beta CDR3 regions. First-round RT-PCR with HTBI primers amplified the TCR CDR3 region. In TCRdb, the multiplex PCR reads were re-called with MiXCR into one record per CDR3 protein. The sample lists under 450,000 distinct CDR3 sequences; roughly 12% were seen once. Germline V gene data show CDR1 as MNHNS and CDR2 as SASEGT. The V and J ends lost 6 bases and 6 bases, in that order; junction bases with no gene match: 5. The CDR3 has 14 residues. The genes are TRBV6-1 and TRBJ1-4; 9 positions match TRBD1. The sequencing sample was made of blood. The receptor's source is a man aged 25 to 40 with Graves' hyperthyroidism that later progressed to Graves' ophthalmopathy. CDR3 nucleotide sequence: TGTGCCAGCAGACCGGGACAGGGATATGAAAAACTGTTTTTT. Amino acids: CASRPGQGYEKLFF.